This paragraph covers one TCR beta chain sequence. The target antigen is unknown. The authors amplified TCR beta CDR3 regions, and they did so from RNA transcripts for repertoire sequencing. The authors performed first-round RT-PCR with HTBI primers and then a second-round multiplex PCR. MiXCR, run by TCRdb on the multiplex PCR reads, gives a single entry per CDR3 protein. The data show around 1.1 million distinct CDR3 sequences, with 35% to 40% seen just once and around 10% held by the top ten. This entry is derived from a study of Graves' ophthalmopathy and Graves' hyperthyroidism. Whole-study context: No ophthalmopathy within 18 months of follow-up signified stable hyperthyroidism.

Excluded: other autoimmune disease, uncontrolled infection, pregnancy or lactation. The CDR3 contains 13 residues. V was clipped by 1 base and J by 7 bases, with 7 bases between them. CDR1 LNHNV and CDR2 YYDKDF come from the germline V gene (reference sequence). Findings and limits, study-wide: Researchers report that a 13-signature model separated ophthalmopathy from stable hyperthyroidism, posting 87.88% sensitivity and roughly 81% specificity.

The rearrangement uses TRBV15 and TRBJ2-2; D is unresolved. This clonotype was obtained from an adult man with Graves' hyperthyroidism. The specimen was peripheral blood or thyroid tissue (not recorded which). The CDR3 here is CATSRVRNGELFF. The CDR3 DNA reads TGTGCCACCAGCAGAGTTAGGAACGGGGAGCTGTTTTTT.